The sequence of this TCR beta chain was determined in a study of PD-1 blockade in mismatch repair-deficient tumors. Germline CDR1 SGHNT, CDR2 YYREEE (reference sequence). V was shortened by 10 bases and J by 6 bases, with 17 bases between the two germline ends. This CDR3 has 13 residues. General study findings and limits: After pembrolizumab, tumor-resident clones rose rapidly, then generally contracted before radiologic responses.

Generated by immunoSEQ multiplex PCR, the TCRdb table keeps only in-frame clones and is missing some. Of some 120,000 clones listed, about 88% were seen once; the top ten hold 10% to 15%. In regard to this clone: Its antigen is unknown.

This TCR was sampled from an adult with mismatch repair-deficient cancer. The rearrangement joins TRBV5-4 to TRBJ2-1; D unclear. The source material was peripheral blood, sampled approximately 72 weeks after starting pembrolizumab. CDR3 in amino acids: CAVLRTHRNEQFF. The CDR3 DNA is TGTGCCGTCCTAAGGACCCACCGCAATGAGCAGTTCTTC.